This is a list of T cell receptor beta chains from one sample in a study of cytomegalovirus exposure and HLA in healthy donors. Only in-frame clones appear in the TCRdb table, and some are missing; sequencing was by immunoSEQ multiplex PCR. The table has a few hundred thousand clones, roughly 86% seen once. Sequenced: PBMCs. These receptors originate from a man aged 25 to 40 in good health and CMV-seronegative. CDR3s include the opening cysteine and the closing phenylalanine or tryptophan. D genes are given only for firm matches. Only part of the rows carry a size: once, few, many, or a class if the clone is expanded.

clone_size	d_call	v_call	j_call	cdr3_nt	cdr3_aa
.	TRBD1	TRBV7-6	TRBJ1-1	TGTGCCAGCAGCTTAAACCAGGGGGTTATATTGAACACTGAAGCTTTCTTT	CASSLNQGVILNTEAFF
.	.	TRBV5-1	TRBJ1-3	TGCGCCAGCAGCTTGGAACCTAACTACTCTGGAAACACCATATATTTT	CASSLEPNYSGNTIYF
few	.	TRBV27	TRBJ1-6	TGTGCCAGCAGTCCGACAGCTATTGGTAATTCACCCCTCCACTTT	CASSPTAIGNSPLHF
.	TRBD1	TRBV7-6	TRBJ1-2	TGTGCCAGCAGCTTAGTAGCAGGGACAGTACCTATGGCTATCACCTTC	CASSLVAGTVPMAITF
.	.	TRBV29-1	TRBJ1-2	TGCAGCGTAGGGCGGACAGTCGGTAGCGGCTACACCTTC	CSVGRTVGSGYTF
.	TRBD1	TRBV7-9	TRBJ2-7	TGTGCCAGCAGTAGATCCGGGACAGGGACCTACGAGCAGTACTTC	CASSRSGTGTYEQYF
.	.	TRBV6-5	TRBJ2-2	TGTGCCAGCAGAACAGTGACCGGGGAGCTGTTTTTT	CASRTVTGELFF
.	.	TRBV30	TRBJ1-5	TGTGCCTGGAGTGTTCAGGGAAATCAGCCCCAGCATTTT	CAWSVQGNQPQHF
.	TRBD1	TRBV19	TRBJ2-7	TGTGCCAGTAGTATGGAAGGGACAGGGTACTACGAGCAGTACTTC	CASSMEGTGYYEQYF
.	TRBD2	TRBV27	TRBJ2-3	TGTGCCAGCAGCCGGACTAGCGGGGGGGCCGGGCAGGTCGATACGCAGTATTTT	CASSRTSGGAGQVDTQYF
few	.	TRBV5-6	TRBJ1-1	TGTGCCAGCAGCTTGCGGGGAGAAGCTTTCTTT	CASSLRGEAFF
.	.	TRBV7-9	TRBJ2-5	TGTGCCAGCAGCTTCAGCAGGGTTGAAGAGACCCAGTACTTC	CASSFSRVEETQYF
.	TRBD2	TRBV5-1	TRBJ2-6	TGCGCCAGCAGCTTGACAGCGGGGGTATATGGGGCCAACGTCCTGACTTTC	CASSLTAGVYGANVLTF
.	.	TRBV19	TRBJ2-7	TGTGCCAGTAGTAAATCCGGAGGCTCCTACGAGCAGTACTTC	CASSKSGGSYEQYF
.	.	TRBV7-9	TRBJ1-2	TGTGCCAGCATGAGCGGTTCACGCTATGGCTACACCTTC	CASMSGSRYGYTF
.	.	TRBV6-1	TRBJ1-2	TGTGCCAGCAGTGAGTTCTATGTGAGTCATGGCTACACCTTC	CASSEFYVSHGYTF
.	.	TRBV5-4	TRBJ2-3	TGTGCCAGCAGCAAACGGGGGGCTAGCGGACCAGATACGCAGTATTTT	CASSKRGASGPDTQYF
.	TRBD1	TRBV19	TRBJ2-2	TGTGCCAGTATTTCAGGGGGAACTGGGGAGCTGTTTTTT	CASISGGTGELFF
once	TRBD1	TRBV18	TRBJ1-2	TGTGCCAGCGAGACAGGGGATCCAAACTATGGCTACACCTTC	CASETGDPNYGYTF
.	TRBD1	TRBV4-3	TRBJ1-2	TGCGCCAGCAGCCAAGAGACAGGGGGTCGGTATGGCTACACCTTC	CASSQETGGRYGYTF
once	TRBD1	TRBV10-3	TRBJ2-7	TGTGCCATCAGTGATGAAGGGACAGGTACCTACGAGCAGTACTTC	CAISDEGTGTYEQYF
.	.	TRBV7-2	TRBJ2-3	TGTGCCAGCACCTATACAGATACGCAGTATTTT	CASTYTDTQYF
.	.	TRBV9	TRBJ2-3	TGTGCCAGCGGGGGGTACACAGATACGCAGTATTTT	CASGGYTDTQYF
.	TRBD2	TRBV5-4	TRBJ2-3	TGTGCCAGCAGCCCCGGACTAGCGGTAGGCACAGATACGCAGTATTTT	CASSPGLAVGTDTQYF
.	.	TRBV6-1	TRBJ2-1	TGTGCCAGCAGTGTACGCGAGACACCCCCCTACAATGAGCAGTTCTTC	CASSVRETPPYNEQFF
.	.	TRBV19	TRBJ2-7	TGTGCCAGTAGCTCGGGACACACCTACGAGCAGTACTTC	CASSSGHTYEQYF
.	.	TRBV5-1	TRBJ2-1	TGCGCCAGCAGCTATGACAGCTCCTACAATGAGCAGTTCTTC	CASSYDSSYNEQFF
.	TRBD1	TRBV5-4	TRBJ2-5	TGTGCCAGCCTCAGGGACAGGGGCGCCGAGACCCAGTACTTC	CASLRDRGAETQYF
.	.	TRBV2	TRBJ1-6	TGTGCCAGCAGTACCTCGGGATTCAGTAATTCACCCCTCCACTTT	CASSTSGFSNSPLHF
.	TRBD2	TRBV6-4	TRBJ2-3	TGTGCCAGCAGGGAACTAGCGGGGGGGCCTGGTCCGCAGTATTTT	CASRELAGGPGPQYF
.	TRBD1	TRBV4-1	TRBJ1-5	TGCGCCAGCAGCCTGACAGGGGGCTTATATAGCAATCAGCCCCAGCATTTT	CASSLTGGLYSNQPQHF
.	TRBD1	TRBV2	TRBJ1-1	TGTGCCAGCAGTGAGAGGACAGGGGGGGACACTGAAGCTTTCTTT	CASSERTGGDTEAFF
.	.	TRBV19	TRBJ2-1	TGTGCCAGTAGTAAAAGCTTTCCGAATGAGCAGTTCTTC	CASSKSFPNEQFF
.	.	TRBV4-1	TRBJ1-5	TGCGCCAGCAGCCAAGCAGGACAGATATTAGACATCAATCAGCCCCAGCATTTT	CASSQAGQILDINQPQHF
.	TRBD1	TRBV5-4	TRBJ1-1	TGTGCCAGCAGCTGGCTCGACAGGGGCCCCGACACTGAAGCTTTCTTT	CASSWLDRGPDTEAFF
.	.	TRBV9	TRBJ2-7	TGTGCCAGCAGCGGTCCTTACGAGCAGTACTTC	CASSGPYEQYF